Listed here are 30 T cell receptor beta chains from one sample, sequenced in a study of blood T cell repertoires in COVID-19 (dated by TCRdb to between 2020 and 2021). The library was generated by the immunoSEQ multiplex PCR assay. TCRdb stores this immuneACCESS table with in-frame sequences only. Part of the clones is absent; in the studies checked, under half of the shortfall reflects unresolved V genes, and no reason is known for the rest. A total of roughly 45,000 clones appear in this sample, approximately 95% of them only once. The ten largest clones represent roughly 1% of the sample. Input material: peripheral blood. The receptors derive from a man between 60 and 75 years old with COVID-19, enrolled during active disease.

The CDR3 sequence is CASSLAGNTGELFF. The CDR3 bases are TGCGCCAGCAGCTTGGCGGGGAACACCGGGGAGCTGTTTTTT. J is TRBJ2-2 and V is TRBV5-1, with D uncertain. Per germline, CDR1 SGHRS and CDR2 YFSETQ. The CDR3 has 14 residues. The V and J ends lost 0 bases and 1 base respectively, with 4 bases between them.

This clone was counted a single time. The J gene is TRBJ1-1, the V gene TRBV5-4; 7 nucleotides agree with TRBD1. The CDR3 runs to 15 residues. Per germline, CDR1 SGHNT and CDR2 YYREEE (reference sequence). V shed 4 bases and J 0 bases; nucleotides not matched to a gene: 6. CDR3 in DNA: TGTGCCAGCAGCCCGTCGGGACAGTTGAACACTGAAGCTTTCTTT. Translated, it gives CASSPSGQLNTEAFF.

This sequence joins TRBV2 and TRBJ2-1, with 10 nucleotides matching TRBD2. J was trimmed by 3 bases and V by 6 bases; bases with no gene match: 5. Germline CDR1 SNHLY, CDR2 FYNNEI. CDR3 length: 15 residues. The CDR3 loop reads CASRPSGGVYNEQFF. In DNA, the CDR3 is TGTGCCAGCAGGCCCAGCGGGGGGGTCTACAATGAGCAGTTCTTC.

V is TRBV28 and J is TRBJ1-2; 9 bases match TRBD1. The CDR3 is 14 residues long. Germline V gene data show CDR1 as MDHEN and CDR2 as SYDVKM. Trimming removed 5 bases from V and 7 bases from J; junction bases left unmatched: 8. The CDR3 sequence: CASSLGTGTRGYTF. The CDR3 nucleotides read TGTGCCAGCAGTCTAGGGACAGGGACGCGTGGCTACACCTTC.

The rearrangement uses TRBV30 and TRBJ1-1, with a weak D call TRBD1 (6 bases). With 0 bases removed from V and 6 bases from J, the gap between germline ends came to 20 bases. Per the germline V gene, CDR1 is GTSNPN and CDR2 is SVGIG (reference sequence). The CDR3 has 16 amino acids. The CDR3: CAWSVIRGKMMPEAFF. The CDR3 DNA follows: TGTGCCTGGAGTGTTATAAGGGGGAAAATGATGCCTGAAGCTTTCTTT.

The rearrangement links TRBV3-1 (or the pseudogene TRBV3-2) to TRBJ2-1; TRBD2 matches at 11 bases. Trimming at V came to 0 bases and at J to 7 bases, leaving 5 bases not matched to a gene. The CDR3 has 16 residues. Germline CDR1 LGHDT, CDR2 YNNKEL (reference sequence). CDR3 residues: CASSQERLAGGNEQFF. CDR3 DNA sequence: TGTGCCAGCAGCCAAGAGAGGCTAGCGGGAGGAAATGAGCAGTTCTTC.

The CDR3 here is CASSLRTRQANYGYTF. In DNA form, the CDR3 reads TGTGCCAGCAGCCTAAGGACCCGACAGGCTAACTATGGCTACACCTTC. This chain joins TRBV7-8 and TRBJ1-2; a weak D match, TRBD1 (6 bases). The CDR3 is 16 residues long. The V gene's germline CDR1 is SGHVS and CDR2 FQNEAQ. V dropped 5 bases and J dropped 0 bases, with 16 bases sitting between them.

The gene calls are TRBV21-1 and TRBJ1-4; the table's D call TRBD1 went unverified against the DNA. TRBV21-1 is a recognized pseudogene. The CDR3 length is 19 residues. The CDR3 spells CASSKEIGRGDTLGEKLFF. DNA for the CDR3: TGTGCCAGCAGCAAAGAGATAGGCAGGGGCGATACCTTAGGCGAAAAACTGTTTTTT.

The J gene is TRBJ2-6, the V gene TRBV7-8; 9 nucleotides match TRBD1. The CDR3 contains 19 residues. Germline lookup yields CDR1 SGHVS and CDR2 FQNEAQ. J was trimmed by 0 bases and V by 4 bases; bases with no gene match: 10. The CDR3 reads CASSSGTGNSPSGANVLTF. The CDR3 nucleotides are TGTGCCAGCAGCTCCGGGACAGGGAATTCTCCCTCTGGGGCCAACGTCCTGACTTTC.

The CDR3 region is CASPTQSQQNTEAFF. The CDR3 DNA reads as TGTGCCAGCCCGACTCAGAGTCAGCAGAACACTGAAGCTTTCTTT. This chain joins TRBV18 and TRBJ1-1; D gene unclear. The CDR3 totals 15 residues. Germline loops: CDR1 KGHSH, CDR2 LQKENI. Trimming pared 8 bases from V and 1 base from J, leaving 17 bases between. The full variable domain, its missing parts supplied by reference TRBV18 and TRBJ1-1, is NAGVMQNPRHLVRRRGQEARLRCSPMKGHSHVYWYRQLPEEGLKFMVYLQKENIIDESGMPKERFSAEFPKEGPSILRIQQVVRGDSAAYFCASPTQSQQNTEAFFGQGTRLTVV.

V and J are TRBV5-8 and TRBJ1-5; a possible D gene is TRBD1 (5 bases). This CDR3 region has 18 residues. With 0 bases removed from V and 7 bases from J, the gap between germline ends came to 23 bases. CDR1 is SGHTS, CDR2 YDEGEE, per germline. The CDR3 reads CASSLGLAGPVTGQPQHF. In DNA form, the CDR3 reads TGTGCCAGCAGCTTGGGGTTGGCAGGGCCGGTCACCGGGCAGCCCCAGCATTTT.

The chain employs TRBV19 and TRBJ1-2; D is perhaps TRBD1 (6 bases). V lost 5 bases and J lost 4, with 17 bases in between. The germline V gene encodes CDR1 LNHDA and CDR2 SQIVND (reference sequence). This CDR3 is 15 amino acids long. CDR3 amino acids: CASSYWDTSGYGYTF. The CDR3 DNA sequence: TGTGCCAGTAGTTATTGGGACACGTCTGGCTATGGCTACACCTTC.

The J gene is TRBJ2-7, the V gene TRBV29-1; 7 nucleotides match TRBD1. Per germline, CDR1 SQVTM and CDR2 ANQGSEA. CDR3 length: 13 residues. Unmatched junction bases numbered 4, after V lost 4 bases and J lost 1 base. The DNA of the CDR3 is TGCAGCGTTGGGGACAGTATGTCCTACGAGCAGTACTTC. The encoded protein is CSVGDSMSYEQYF.

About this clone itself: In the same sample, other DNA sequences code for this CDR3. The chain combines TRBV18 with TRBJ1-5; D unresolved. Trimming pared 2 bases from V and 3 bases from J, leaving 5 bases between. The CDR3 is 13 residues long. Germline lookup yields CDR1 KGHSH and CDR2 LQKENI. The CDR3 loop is CASSPGLNQPQHF. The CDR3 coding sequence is TGTGCCAGCTCACCAGGACTCAATCAGCCCCAGCATTTT.

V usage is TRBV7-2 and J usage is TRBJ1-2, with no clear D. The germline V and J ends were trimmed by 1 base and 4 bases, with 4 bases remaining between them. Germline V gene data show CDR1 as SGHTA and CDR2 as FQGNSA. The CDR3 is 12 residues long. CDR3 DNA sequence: TGTGCCAGCAGCTTAGGACTCTATGGCTACACCTTC. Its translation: CASSLGLYGYTF.

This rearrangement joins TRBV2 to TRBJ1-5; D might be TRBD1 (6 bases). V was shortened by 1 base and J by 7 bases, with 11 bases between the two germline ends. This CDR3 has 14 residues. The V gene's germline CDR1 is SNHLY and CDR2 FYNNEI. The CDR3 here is CASSEGSGVQPQHF. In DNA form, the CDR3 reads TGTGCCAGCAGTGAAGGATCAGGGGTGCAGCCCCAGCATTTT.

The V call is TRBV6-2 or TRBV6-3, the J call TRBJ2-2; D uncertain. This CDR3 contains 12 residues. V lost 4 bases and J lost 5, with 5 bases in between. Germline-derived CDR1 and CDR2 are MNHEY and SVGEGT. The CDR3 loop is CASSSRTGELFF. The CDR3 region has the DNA TGTGCCAGCAGTTCGCGGACCGGGGAGCTGTTTTTT.

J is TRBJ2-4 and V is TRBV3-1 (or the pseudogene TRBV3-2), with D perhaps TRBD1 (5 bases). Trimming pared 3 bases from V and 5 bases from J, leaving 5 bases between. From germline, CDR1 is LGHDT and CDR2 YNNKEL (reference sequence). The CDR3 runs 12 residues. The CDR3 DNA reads TGTGCCAGCAGCCAGACAGAAAACATTCAGTACTTC. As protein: CASSQTENIQYF.

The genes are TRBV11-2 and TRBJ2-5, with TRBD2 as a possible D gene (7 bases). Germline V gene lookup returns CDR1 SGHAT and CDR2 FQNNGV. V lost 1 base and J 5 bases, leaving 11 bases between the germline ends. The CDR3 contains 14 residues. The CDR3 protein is CASSLVGGVETQYF. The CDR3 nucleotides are TGTGCCAGCAGCTTAGTAGGGGGGGTGGAGACCCAGTACTTC.

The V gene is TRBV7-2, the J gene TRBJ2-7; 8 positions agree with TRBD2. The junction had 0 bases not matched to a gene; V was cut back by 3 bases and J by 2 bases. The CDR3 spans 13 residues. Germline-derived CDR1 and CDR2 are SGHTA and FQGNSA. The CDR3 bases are TGTGCCAGCAGCTTTAGCGGGACCTACGAGCAGTACTTC. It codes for CASSFSGTYEQYF. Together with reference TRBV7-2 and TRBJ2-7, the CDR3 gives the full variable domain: GAGVSQSPSNKVTEKGKDVELRCDPISGHTALYWYRQSLGQGLEFLIYFQGNSAPDKSGLPSDRFSAERTGGSVSTLTIQRTQQEDSAVYLCASSFSGTYEQYFGPGTRLTVT.

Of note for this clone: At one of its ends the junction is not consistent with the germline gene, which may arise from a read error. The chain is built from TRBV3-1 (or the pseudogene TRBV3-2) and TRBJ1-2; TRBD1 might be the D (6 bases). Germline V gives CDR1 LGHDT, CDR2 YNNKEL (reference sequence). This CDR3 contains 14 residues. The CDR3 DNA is TGTGCCAGCAGCCAAGACAGGGGTAACAATGGCTACACCTTC. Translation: CASSQDRGNNGYTF.

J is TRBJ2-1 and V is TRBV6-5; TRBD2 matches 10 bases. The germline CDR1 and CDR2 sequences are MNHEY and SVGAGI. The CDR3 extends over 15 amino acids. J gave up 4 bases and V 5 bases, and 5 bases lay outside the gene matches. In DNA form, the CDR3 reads TGTGCCAGCAGTCAATGGACTAGCGGATACAATGAGCAGTTCTTC. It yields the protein CASSQWTSGYNEQFF.

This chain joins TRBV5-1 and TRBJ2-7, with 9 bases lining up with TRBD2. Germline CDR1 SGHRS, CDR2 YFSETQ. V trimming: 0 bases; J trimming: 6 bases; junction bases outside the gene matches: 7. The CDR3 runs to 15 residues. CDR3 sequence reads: CASSLAGGGALEQYF. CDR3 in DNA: TGCGCCAGCAGCTTGGCAGGCGGGGGGGCACTCGAGCAGTACTTC.

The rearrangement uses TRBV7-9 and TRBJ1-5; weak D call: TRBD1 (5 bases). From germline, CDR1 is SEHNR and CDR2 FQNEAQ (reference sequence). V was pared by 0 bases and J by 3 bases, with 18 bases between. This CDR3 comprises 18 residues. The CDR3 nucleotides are TGTGCCAGCAGCTTAGCCTCGGGAGGGGTCGGAGTCAATCAGCCCCAGCATTTT. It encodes CASSLASGGVGVNQPQHF.

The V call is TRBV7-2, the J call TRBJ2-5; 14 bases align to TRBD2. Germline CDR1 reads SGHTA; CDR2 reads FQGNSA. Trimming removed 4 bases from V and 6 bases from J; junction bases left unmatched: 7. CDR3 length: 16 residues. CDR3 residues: CASSSSGTSGRKTQYF. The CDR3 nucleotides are TGTGCCAGCAGCTCGTCCGGGACTAGCGGGAGAAAGACCCAGTACTTC.

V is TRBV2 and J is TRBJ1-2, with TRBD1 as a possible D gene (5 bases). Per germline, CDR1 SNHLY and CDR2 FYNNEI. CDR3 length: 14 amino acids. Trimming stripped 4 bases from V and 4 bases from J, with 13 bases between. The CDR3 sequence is CASSAAQGIYGYTF. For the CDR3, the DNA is TGTGCCAGCAGTGCGGCGCAGGGAATCTATGGCTACACCTTC.

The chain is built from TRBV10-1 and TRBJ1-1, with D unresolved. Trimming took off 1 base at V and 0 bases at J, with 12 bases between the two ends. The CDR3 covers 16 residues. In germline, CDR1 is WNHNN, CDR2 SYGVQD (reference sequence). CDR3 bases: TGCGCCAGCAGTGAGTTTCGCGACGCGGTGAACACTGAAGCTTTCTTT. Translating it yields CASSEFRDAVNTEAFF.

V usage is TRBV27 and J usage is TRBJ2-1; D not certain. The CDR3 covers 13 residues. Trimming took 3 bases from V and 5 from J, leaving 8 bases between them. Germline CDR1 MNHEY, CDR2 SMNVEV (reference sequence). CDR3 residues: CASSFDADNEQFF. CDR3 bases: TGTGCCAGCAGTTTCGATGCAGACAATGAGCAGTTCTTC.

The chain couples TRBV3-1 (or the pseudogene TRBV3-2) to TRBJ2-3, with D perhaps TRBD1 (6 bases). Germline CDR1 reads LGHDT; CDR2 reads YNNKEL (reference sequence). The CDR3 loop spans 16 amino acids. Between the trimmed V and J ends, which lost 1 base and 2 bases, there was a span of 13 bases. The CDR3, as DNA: TGTGCCAGCAGCCAAGGGCAGGGGTTAAACACAGATACGCAGTATTTT. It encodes CASSQGQGLNTDTQYF.

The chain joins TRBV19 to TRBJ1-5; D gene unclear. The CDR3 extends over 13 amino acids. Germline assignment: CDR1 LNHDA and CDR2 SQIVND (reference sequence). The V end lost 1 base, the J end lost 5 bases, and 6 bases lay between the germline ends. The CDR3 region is CASSIGRDQPQHF. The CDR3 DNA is TGTGCCAGTAGTATAGGTAGAGATCAGCCCCAGCATTTT.